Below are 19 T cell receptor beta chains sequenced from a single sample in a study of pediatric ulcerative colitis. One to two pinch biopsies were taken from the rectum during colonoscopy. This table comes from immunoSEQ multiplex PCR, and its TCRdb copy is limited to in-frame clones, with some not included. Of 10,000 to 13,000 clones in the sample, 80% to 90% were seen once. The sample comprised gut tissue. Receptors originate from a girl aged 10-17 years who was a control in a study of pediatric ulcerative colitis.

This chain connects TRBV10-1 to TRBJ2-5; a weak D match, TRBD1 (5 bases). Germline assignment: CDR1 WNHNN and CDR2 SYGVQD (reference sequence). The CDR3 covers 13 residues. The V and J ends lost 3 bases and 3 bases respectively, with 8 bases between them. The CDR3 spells CASSDGREETQYF. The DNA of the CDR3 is TGCGCCAGCAGTGATGGCAGGGAAGAGACCCAGTACTTC.

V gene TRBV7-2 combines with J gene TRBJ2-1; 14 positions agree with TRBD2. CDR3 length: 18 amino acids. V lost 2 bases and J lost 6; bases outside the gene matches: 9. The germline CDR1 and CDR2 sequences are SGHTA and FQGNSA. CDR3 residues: CASSLSGTSGRAFNEQFF. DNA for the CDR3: TGTGCCAGCAGCTTATCCGGGACTAGCGGGAGAGCTTTCAATGAGCAGTTCTTC.

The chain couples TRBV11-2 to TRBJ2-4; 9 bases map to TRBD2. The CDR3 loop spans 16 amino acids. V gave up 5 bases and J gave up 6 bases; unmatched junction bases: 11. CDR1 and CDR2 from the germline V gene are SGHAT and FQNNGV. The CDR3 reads CASSPRVAGARNIQYF. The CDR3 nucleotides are TGTGCCAGCAGCCCCCGAGTAGCGGGAGCTAGAAACATTCAGTACTTC.

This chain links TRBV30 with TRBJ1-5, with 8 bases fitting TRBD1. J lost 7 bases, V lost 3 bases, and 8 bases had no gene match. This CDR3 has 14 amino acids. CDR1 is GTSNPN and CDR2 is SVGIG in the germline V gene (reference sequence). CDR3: CAWSRDRYFQPQHF. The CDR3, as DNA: TGTGCCTGGAGCCGGGACAGGTATTTCCAGCCCCAGCATTTT. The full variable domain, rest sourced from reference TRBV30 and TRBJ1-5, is SQTIHQWPATLVQPVGSPLSLECTVEGTSNPNLYWYRQAAGRGLQLLFYSVGIGQISSEVPQNLSASRPQDRQFILSSKKLLLSDSGFYLCAWSRDRYFQPQHFGDGTRLSIL.

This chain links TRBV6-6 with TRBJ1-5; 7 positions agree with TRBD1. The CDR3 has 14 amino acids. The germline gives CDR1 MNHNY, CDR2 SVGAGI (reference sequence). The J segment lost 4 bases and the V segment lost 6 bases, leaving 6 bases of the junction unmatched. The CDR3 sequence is CASRATGENQPQHF. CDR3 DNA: TGTGCCAGCAGGGCAACAGGGGAGAATCAGCCCCAGCATTTT.

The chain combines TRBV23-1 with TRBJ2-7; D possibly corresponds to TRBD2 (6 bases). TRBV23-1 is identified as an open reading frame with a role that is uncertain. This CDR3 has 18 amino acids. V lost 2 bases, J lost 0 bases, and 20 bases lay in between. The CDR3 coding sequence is TGCGCCAGCAGTCAAAGGTTGGTGCGGGGAGGAGACTCCTACGAGCAGTACTTC. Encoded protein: CASSQRLVRGGDSYEQYF.

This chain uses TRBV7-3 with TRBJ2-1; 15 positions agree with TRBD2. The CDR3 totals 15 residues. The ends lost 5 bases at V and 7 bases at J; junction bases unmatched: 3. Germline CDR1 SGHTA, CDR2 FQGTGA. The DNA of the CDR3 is TGTGCCAGCAGCCCGGGACTAGCGGGAGGAAATGAGCAGTTCTTC. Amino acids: CASSPGLAGGNEQFF.

CDR3 residues: CASSWFATNEKLFF. The DNA of the CDR3 is TGTGCCAGCAGTTGGTTTGCAACTAATGAAAAACTGTTTTTT. The chain combines TRBV6-5 with TRBJ1-4; D is undetermined. The germline V and J ends were trimmed by 4 bases and 0 bases, with 6 bases remaining between them. CDR1 and CDR2 from the germline V gene are MNHEY and SVGAGI. CDR3 size: 14 residues.

In DNA, the CDR3 is TGTGCCAGCAGCCCCCGGGAGTACGCCGGGGAGCTGTTTTTT. This translates into CASSPREYAGELFF. The chain has TRBV7-9 and TRBJ2-2, with TRBD2 as a possible D gene (6 bases). The V gene's germline CDR1 is SEHNR and CDR2 FQNEAQ (reference sequence). Trimming cost V 5 bases and J 6 bases, with 13 bases left between them. CDR3 size: 14 residues. The entire variable domain, with the rest obtained from reference TRBV7-9 and TRBJ2-2, is as follows: DTGVSQNPRHKITKRGQNVTFRCDPISEHNRLYWYRQTLGQGPEFLTYFQNEAQLEKSRLLSDRFSAERPKGSFSTLEIQRTEQGDSAMYLCASSPREYAGELFFGEGSRLTVL.

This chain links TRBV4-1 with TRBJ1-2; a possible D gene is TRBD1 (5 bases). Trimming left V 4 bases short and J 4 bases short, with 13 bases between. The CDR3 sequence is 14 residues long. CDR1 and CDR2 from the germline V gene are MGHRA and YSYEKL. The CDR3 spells CASSPDRRGYGYTF. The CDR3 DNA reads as TGCGCCAGCAGCCCAGACCGTAGGGGCTATGGCTACACCTTC.

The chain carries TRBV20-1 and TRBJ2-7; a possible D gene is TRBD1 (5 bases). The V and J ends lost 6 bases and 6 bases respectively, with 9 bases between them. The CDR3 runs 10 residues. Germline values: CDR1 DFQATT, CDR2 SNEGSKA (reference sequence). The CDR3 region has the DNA TGCAGTGCGGGGCGGCCCGAGCAGTACTTC. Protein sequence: CSAGRPEQYF.

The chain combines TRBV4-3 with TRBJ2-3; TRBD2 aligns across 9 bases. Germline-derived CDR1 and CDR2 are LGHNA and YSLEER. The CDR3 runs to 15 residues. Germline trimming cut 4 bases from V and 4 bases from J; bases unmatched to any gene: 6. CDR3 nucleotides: TGCGCCAGCAGCCCCCAAGGCGGGAGGGCAGATACGCAGTATTTT. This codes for CASSPQGGRADTQYF.

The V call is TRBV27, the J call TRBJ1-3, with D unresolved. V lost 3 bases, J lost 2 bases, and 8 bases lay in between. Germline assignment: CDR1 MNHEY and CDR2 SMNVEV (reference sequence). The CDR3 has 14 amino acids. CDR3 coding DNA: TGTGCCAGCAGTTTTTTGGGCCCTGGAAACACCATATATTTT. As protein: CASSFLGPGNTIYF.

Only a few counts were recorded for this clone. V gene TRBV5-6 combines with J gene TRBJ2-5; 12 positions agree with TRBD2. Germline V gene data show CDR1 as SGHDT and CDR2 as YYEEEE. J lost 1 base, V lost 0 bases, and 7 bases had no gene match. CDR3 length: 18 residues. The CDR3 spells CASSLGILGLAGQETQYF. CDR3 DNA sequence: TGTGCCAGCAGCTTGGGGATCTTGGGACTAGCGGGCCAAGAGACCCAGTACTTC.

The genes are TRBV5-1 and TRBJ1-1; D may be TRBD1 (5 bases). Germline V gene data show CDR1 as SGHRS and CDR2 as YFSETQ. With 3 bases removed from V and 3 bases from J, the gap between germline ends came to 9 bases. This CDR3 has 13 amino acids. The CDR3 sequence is CASSSREYTEAFF. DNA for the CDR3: TGCGCCAGCAGCTCCAGGGAATACACTGAAGCTTTCTTT.

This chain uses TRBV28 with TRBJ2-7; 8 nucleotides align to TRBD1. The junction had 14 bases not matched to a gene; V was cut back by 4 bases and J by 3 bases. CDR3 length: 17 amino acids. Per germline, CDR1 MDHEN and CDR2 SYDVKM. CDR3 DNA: TGTGCCAGCAGTTCGTCGAGTCCGGGACAGGTCTTCTACGAGCAGTACTTC. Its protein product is CASSSSSPGQVFYEQYF.

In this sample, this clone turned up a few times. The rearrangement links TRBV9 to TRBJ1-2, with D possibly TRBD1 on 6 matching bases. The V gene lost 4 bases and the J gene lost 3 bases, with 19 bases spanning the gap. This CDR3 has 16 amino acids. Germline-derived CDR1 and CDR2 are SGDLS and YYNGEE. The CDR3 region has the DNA TGTGCCAGCAGCAAAACGAGCTCAGGGGAGGACTATGGCTACACCTTC. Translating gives CASSKTSSGEDYGYTF.

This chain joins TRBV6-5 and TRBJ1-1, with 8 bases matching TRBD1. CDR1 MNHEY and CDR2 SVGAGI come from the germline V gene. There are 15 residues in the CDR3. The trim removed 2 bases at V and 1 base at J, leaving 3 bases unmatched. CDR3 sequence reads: CASSYGGTGNTEAFF. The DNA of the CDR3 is TGTGCCAGCAGTTACGGTGGGACAGGGAACACTGAAGCTTTCTTT.

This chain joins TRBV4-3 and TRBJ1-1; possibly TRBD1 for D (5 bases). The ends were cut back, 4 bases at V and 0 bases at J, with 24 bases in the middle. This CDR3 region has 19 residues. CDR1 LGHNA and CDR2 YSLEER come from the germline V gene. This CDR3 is CASSPQIAGARIVNTEAFF. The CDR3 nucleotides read TGCGCCAGCAGCCCCCAAATTGCCGGGGCGCGAATAGTGAACACTGAAGCTTTCTTT.